This T cell receptor (beta chain) was observed in a study of T cells of healthy individuals. In its sample, this clonotype was seen a few times. TCRdb independently ran MiXCR on the 5' RACE reads; one entry per CDR3 protein. The sample consists of around 63,000 distinct CDR3 sequences, about a sixth of them appearing once. This clonotype originated in a human donor in good health.

DNA of the CDR3: TGTGCCAGCAGCGCTCCCGGGACAGGGACTGAAGCTTTCTTT. Its translation: CASSAPGTGTEAFF. The chain employs TRBV11-3 and TRBJ1-1, with 9 bases that match TRBD1. Trimming cost V 5 bases and J 5 bases; bases outside gene matches: 6. CDR3 length: 14 amino acids. The germline gives CDR1 SGHNT, CDR2 YENEEA.